Described below is a single T cell receptor (beta chain) sequence and its context. This record belongs to a study of blood T cell repertoires in COVID-19. This table comes from immunoSEQ multiplex PCR, and its TCRdb copy is limited to in-frame clones, with some not included. In the table there are 180,000 or so clones, almost 85% of which are singletons. Germline CDR1 and CDR2: LGHNT and FRNRAP. V lost 0 bases, J lost 5 bases, and 7 bases stayed unmatched. CDR3 length equals 18 residues. Material for sequencing was PBMCs or T cells enriched from blood (not recorded which). V gene TRBV12-5 combines with J gene TRBJ2-3, with 14 bases identical to TRBD2. The origin of this receptor is a man aged 50-59 years who had recovered from COVID-19. The CDR3 coding sequence is TGTGCTAGTGGTTTGGTAGGGACTAGCGGGAGCGGAGGAGATACGCAGTATTTT. Its protein is CASGLVGTSGSGGDTQYF.